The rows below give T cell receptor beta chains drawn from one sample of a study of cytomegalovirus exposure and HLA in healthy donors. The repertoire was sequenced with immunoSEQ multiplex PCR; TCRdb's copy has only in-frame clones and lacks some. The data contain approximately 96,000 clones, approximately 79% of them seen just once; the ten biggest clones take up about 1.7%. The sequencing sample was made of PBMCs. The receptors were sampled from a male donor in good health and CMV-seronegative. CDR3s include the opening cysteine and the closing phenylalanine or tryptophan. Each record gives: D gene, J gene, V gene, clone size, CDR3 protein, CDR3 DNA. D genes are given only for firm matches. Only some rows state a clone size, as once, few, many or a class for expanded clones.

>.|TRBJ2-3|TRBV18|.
CASSPRAGTTDTQYF
TGTGCCAGCTCACCACGTGCGGGAACCACAGATACGCAGTATTTT
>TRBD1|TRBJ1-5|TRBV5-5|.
CASSWGTGVSNQPQHF
TGTGCCAGCAGCTGGGGGACAGGGGTTAGCAATCAGCCCCAGCATTTT
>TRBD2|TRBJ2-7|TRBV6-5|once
CASSYGAGGGDEQYF
TGTGCCAGCAGTTACGGCGCGGGAGGAGGGGACGAGCAGTACTTC
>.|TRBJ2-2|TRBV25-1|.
CASSGTGAGELFF
TGTGCCAGCAGTGGGACCGGGGCCGGGGAGCTGTTTTTT
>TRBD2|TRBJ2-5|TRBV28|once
CASRPSGQETQYF
TGTGCCAGCAGGCCTAGCGGCCAAGAGACCCAGTACTTC
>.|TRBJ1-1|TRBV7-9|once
CASSLAGDTEAFF
TGTGCCAGCAGCTTAGCCGGGGACACTGAAGCTTTCTTT
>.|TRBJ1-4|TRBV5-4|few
CASSLGGPGLNEKLFF
TGTGCCAGCAGCTTGGGGGGGCCAGGGCTTAATGAAAAACTGTTTTTT
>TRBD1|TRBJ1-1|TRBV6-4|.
CASRDRAAGGTEAFF
TGTGCCAGCAGGGACAGGGCCGCGGGGGGCACTGAAGCTTTCTTT
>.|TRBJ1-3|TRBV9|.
CASSVGGRVYSGNTIYF
TGTGCCAGCAGCGTAGGCGGGAGGGTCTACTCTGGAAACACCATATATTTT
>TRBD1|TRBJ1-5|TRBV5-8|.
CASSRRQGGQPQHF
TGTGCCAGCAGCCGTAGACAGGGGGGCCAGCCCCAGCATTTT